This record covers a single TCR beta chain. Repertoires were generated with immunoSEQ multiplex PCR, while TCRdb's copy carries only in-frame clones and drops some. The sample carries 10,000 or so clones, about 80% recorded once. The source of the sample is a study of T cells after posttransplantation cyclophosphamide. The CDR3 has 15 amino acids. The germline gives CDR1 SGDLS, CDR2 YYNGEE. The trim removed 4 bases at V and 4 bases at J, leaving 9 bases unmatched. Sampled 1 year posttransplant, controls received myeloablative marrow transplants, methotrexate and a calcineurin inhibitor. The V gene is TRBV9, the J gene TRBJ2-3; TRBD1 aligns across 7 bases. This specimen was PBMCs, taken less than 400 days after allogeneic stem cell transplant with calcineurin inhibitor and methotrexate. The sequence came from a young adult male patient who received an allogeneic stem cell transplant from an unrelated donor, was CMV-positive, and had acute GVHD only. A share of the T cells may be of graft donor origin. CDR3 nucleotides: TGTGCCAGCAGCACTTCCCCGACAGGGCCAGATACGCAGTATTTT. Amino acid sequence: CASSTSPTGPDTQYF.